The 21 T cell receptor beta chains below were found in one sample sequenced in a study of technical replicates of blood from several donors. Clones were read by immunoSEQ multiplex PCR, and TCRdb kept only the in-frame ones, dropping some. The sample shows some 80,000 clones, 95% of them seen only once. The sequenced sample was T cells isolated from PBMCs. The source is a human donor in good health.

The chain uses TRBV5-1 and TRBJ1-2; D not resolved. Per germline, CDR1 SGHRS and CDR2 YFSETQ. The V gene lost 4 bases and the J gene lost 5 bases, with 9 bases spanning the gap. CDR3 length: 12 residues. The CDR3 DNA follows: TGCGCCAGCAGCCGAGGAGAGTATGGCTACACCTTC. It encodes CASSRGEYGYTF.

The chain couples TRBV19 to TRBJ1-4, with 8 bases lining up with TRBD1. The CDR3 has 14 residues. V lost 8 bases to trimming and J lost 8 bases; unmatched junction nucleotides: 10. Germline values: CDR1 LNHDA, CDR2 SQIVND (reference sequence). CDR3 sequence reads: CASALTGEEEKLFF. The CDR3 DNA reads TGTGCCAGTGCCCTGACAGGGGAGGAAGAAAAACTGTTTTTT.

The rearrangement uses TRBV28 and TRBJ1-5; 8 bases fit TRBD1. The length of the CDR3 is 14 residues. From germline, CDR1 is MDHEN and CDR2 SYDVKM. Trimming removed 6 bases from V and 6 bases from J; junction bases left unmatched: 7. The CDR3 region has the DNA TGTGCCAGCAGCCGGGACAGGAACTCTCAGCCCCAGCATTTT. Translation: CASSRDRNSQPQHF.

J is TRBJ1-5 and V is TRBV2; D uncertain. Deletions cut 3 bases from V and 0 bases from J, with 12 bases between. The CDR3 covers 16 residues. Germline V gene sequence: CDR1 SNHLY, CDR2 FYNNEI. CDR3: CASSEETGYSNQPQHF. The CDR3 region has the DNA TGTGCCAGCAGTGAGGAGACCGGATATAGCAATCAGCCCCAGCATTTT.

The chain is built from TRBV27 and TRBJ2-7; 7 bases map to TRBD1. J gave up 2 bases and V 6 bases, and 7 bases lay outside the gene matches. The CDR3 length is 14 residues. Germline CDR1 reads MNHEY; CDR2 reads SMNVEV (reference sequence). In DNA, the CDR3 is TGTGCCAGCAGAATCGGACAGGTCCCCTACGAGCAGTACTTC. Translating gives CASRIGQVPYEQYF.

This clone was detected once. The chain uses TRBV2 and TRBJ2-1; TRBD2 matches at 12 bases. The CDR3 loop spans 16 amino acids. Germline CDR1 and CDR2: SNHLY and FYNNEI. The ends lost 2 bases at V and 2 bases at J; junction bases unmatched: 1. The DNA for the CDR3 is TGTGCCAGCAGTGAATGGACTAGCGGGGCCTACAATGAGCAGTTCTTC. It translates to CASSEWTSGAYNEQFF.

This chain uses TRBV7-9 with TRBJ2-5; TRBD1 is a possible D gene (5 bases). The length of the CDR3 is 13 residues. The V and J ends lost 9 bases and 1 base respectively, with 12 bases between them. Germline loops: CDR1 SEHNR, CDR2 FQNEAQ (reference sequence). In nucleotides, the CDR3 is TGTGCCAGTGGCGACAGTCCCCAAGAGACCCAGTACTTC. Translated: CASGDSPQETQYF.

The genes are TRBV5-6 and TRBJ2-7; the D gene is possibly TRBD2 (5 bases). The CDR3 covers 15 residues. V was trimmed by 3 bases and J by 2 bases, leaving 15 bases between them. CDR1 is SGHDT and CDR2 is YYEEEE in the germline V gene. CDR3 sequence reads: CASSYQDLPTYEQYF. CDR3 nucleotide sequence: TGTGCCAGCAGCTATCAGGACTTACCAACCTACGAGCAGTACTTC.

V and J are TRBV6-5 and TRBJ2-7; 9 nucleotides align to TRBD2. The CDR3 has 13 residues. V trimming: 5 bases; J trimming: 2 bases; junction bases outside the gene matches: 1. Germline values: CDR1 MNHEY, CDR2 SVGAGI. CDR3 in DNA: TGTGCCAGCAGTCCTAGCGGGACCTACGAGCAGTACTTC. Translating it yields CASSPSGTYEQYF.

The genes are TRBV13 and TRBJ2-7, with 13 bases that match TRBD2. Germline CDR1 is PRHDT and CDR2 is FYEKMQ (reference sequence). V lost 5 bases to trimming and J lost 2 bases; unmatched junction nucleotides: 3. The CDR3 consists of 15 residues. The CDR3 DNA reads as TGTGCCAGCAGCCCTGGGACTAGCGGGGCCTACGAGCAGTACTTC. Its protein product is CASSPGTSGAYEQYF. The full variable domain, its missing parts supplied by reference TRBV13 and TRBJ2-7, is AAGVIQSPRHLIKEKRETATLKCYPIPRHDTVYWYQQGPGQDPQFLISFYEKMQSDKGSIPDRFSAQQFSDYHSELNMSSLELGDSALYFCASSPGTSGAYEQYFGPGTRLTVT.

V and J are TRBV5-1 and TRBJ1-3, with 7 bases fitting TRBD1. The length of the CDR3 is 16 residues. V lost 0 bases and J lost 2; bases outside the gene matches: 5. Per the germline V gene, CDR1 is SGHRS and CDR2 is YFSETQ. The DNA for the CDR3 is TGCGCCAGCAGCTTGGCCTTGACAGGGACTGGAAACACCATATATTTT. This sequence encodes CASSLALTGTGNTIYF.

This clone was seen once. The V call is TRBV28, the J call TRBJ1-5; 11 bases map to TRBD1. Germline trimming cut 3 bases from V and 2 bases from J; bases unmatched to any gene: 3. The CDR3 contains 16 residues. Germline loops: CDR1 MDHEN, CDR2 SYDVKM. The CDR3 DNA reads TGTGCCAGCAGTTTCCAGGGACAGGGGGGCAATCAGCCCCAGCATTTT. Translating gives CASSFQGQGGNQPQHF.

This chain links TRBV28 with TRBJ2-7; TRBD1 aligns across 7 bases. V lost 5 bases to trimming and J lost 0 bases; unmatched junction nucleotides: 7. This CDR3 region has 15 residues. CDR1 and CDR2 from the germline V gene are MDHEN and SYDVKM. The DNA for the CDR3 is TGTGCCAGCAGTCCCGACAGGGCCCTCTCCTACGAGCAGTACTTC. Protein product: CASSPDRALSYEQYF.

The chain joins TRBV29-1 to TRBJ2-3, with 11 bases fitting TRBD2. The junction had 14 bases not matched to a gene; V was cut back by 7 bases and J by 8 bases. The germline V gene has CDR1 SQVTM and CDR2 ANQGSEA. CDR3 length equals 15 residues. CDR3 bases: TGCAGCGCCCGAAGGGCTAGCGGGAGGTTGGGTACGCAGTATTTT. As protein: CSARRASGRLGTQYF.

This rearrangement joins TRBV7-9 to TRBJ1-1; 8 nucleotides align to TRBD1. Germline CDR1 SEHNR, CDR2 FQNEAQ (reference sequence). V shed 1 base, J shed 0 bases, and the junction held 7 bases outside the gene matches. This CDR3 has 17 residues. The CDR3 is CASSLVRQGLMNTEAFF. In nucleotides, the CDR3 is TGTGCCAGCAGCTTAGTTCGACAGGGGCTAATGAACACTGAAGCTTTCTTT.

The genes are TRBV6-5 and TRBJ1-2, with TRBD1 as a possible D gene (5 bases). The V gene's germline CDR1 is MNHEY and CDR2 SVGAGI. The length of the CDR3 is 13 residues. Trimming stripped 0 bases from V and 8 bases from J, with 10 bases between. DNA for the CDR3: TGTGCCAGCAGTTACTCGACCGCAGGGGGCTACACCTTC. Its translation is CASSYSTAGGYTF.

V gene TRBV5-6 combines with J gene TRBJ2-1, with 11 bases fitting TRBD2. The CDR3 has 15 residues. In germline, CDR1 is SGHDT, CDR2 YYEEEE. Trimming took 2 bases from V and 7 from J; bases not matched to a gene: 5. CDR3 bases: TGTGCCAGCAGCTTTACTAGCGGGAGTCGGAATGAGCAGTTCTTC. It yields the protein CASSFTSGSRNEQFF.

The rearrangement uses TRBV6-5 and TRBJ1-4; the match to TRBD1 covers 8 bases. V shed 8 bases, J shed 4 bases, and the junction held 9 bases outside the gene matches. CDR3 length: 15 amino acids. CDR1 and CDR2 (germline): MNHEY, SVGAGI. The CDR3 sequence: CASCGQGACNEKLFF. For the CDR3, the DNA is TGTGCCAGCTGTGGGCAGGGGGCATGTAATGAAAAACTGTTTTTT.

V is TRBV5-1 and J is TRBJ2-2; tentative D call: TRBD1 (5 bases). V was pared by 0 bases and J by 7 bases, with 13 bases between. Germline CDR1 is SGHRS and CDR2 is YFSETQ. CDR3 length: 15 residues. The CDR3 is CASSLDWQGSGELFF. In DNA form, the CDR3 reads TGCGCCAGCAGCTTGGACTGGCAGGGAAGCGGGGAGCTGTTTTTT.

V and J are TRBV27 and TRBJ2-7, with TRBD1 matching 9 bases. V was pared by 0 bases and J by 4 bases, with 1 base of the junction left unmatched. This CDR3 has 14 residues. Germline V CDR1 and CDR2: MNHEY, SMNVEV (reference sequence). The CDR3 reads CASSLSGTGYEQYF. CDR3 nucleotide sequence: TGTGCCAGCAGTTTATCGGGGACAGGGTACGAGCAGTACTTC.

The V gene is TRBV28, the J gene TRBJ1-2; tentatively, D is TRBD1 (6 bases). V was clipped by 8 bases and J by 8 bases, with 15 bases between them. The V gene's germline CDR1 is MDHEN and CDR2 SYDVKM. The CDR3 covers 12 residues. For the CDR3, the DNA is TGTGCCAGCCGCGGGGGGGGCGGAGGCTACACCTTC. The encoded protein is CASRGGGGGYTF.